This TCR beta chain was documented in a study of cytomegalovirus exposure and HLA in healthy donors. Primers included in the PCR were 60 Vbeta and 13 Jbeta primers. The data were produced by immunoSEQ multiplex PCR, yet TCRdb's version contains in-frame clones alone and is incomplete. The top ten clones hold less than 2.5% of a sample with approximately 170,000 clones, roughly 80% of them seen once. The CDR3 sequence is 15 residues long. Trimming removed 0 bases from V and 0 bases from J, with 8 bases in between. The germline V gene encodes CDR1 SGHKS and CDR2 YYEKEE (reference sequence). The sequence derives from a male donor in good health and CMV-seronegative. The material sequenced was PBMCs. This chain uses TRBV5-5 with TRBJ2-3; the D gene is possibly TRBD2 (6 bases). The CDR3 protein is CASSLDGGSTDTQYF. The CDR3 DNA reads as TGTGCCAGCAGCTTGGATGGGGGGAGCACAGATACGCAGTATTTT.